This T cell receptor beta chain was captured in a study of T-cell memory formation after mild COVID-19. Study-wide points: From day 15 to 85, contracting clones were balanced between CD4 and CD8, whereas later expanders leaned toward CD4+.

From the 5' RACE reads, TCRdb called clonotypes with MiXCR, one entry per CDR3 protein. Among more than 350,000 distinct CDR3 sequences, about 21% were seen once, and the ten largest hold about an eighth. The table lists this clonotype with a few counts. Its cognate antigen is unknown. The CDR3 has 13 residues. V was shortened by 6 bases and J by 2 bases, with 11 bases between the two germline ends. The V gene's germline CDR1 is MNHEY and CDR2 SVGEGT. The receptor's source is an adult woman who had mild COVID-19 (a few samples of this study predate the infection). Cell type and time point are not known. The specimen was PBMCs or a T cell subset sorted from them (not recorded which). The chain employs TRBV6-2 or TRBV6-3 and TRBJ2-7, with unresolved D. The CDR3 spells CASSSSFAYEQYF. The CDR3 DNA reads TGTGCCAGCAGCTCCAGCTTTGCCTACGAGCAGTACTTC.